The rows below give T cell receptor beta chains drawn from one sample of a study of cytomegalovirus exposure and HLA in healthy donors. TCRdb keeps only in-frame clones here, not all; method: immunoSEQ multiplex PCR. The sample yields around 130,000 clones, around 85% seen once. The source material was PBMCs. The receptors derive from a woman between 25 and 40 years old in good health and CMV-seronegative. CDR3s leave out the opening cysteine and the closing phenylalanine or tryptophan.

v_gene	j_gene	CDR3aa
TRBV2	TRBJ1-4	ASRRDRTGEKLF
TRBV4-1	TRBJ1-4	ASSQYQAGWATNEKLF
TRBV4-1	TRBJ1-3	ASSQGQGAGNTIY
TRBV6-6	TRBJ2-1	ASSYRGTGIDEQF
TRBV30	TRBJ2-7	AWRGQYEQY
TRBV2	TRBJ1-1	ASYRGNTEAF
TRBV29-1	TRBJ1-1	SAVGGTGNTEAF
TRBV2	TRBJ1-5	ASSEVGAAQPQH
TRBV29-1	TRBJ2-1	SVEGRAGGISYNEQF
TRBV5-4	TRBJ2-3	GGLAGGRTDTQY
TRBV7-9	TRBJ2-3	ASSLGVPRATDTQY
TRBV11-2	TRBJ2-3	ASSPGGGGAGTDTQY
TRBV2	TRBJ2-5	ASSRGGRGQETQY
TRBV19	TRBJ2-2	ASSTGTPNTGELF
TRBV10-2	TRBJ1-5	ATFDRGTSSNQPQH
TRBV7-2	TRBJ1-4	ASSLRSQGASPNEKLF
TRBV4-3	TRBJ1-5	ASSQDLRLSNQPQH
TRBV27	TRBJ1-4	ASSEQTGGKREKLF
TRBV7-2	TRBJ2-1	ASSQTSGGPNEQF
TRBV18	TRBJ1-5	ASSPPGQGNSNQPQH
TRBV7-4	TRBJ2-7	ASSLEGGGRSFSSYEQY
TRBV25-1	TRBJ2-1	ASSAWGDRGRNEQF
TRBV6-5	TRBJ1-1	ASSYSGTGPSEAF
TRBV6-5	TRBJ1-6	ASSSGGFVYNSPLH
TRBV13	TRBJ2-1	ASSPDRTSYNEQF
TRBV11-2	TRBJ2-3	ASSRRTSMADTQY